This TCR beta chain was identified during a study of identifying expanded T cells in peripheral blood. Study conclusions and caveats: Over two and four weeks, about 16 and 19 clones changed, versus 1.2 between replicates. Clone count variance between approximately two-week samples rose with total template count.

To note about this clone: The antigen remains unidentified.

Produced via immunoSEQ multiplex PCR; TCRdb's table is partial and in-frame only. The data show tens of thousands of clones, with roughly 89% seen just once and around 19% held by the top ten. Collection occurred without any documented infections or immune events in donors. CDR3 length: 16 amino acids. In germline, CDR1 is LGHNA, CDR2 YNFKEQ. Deletions cut 5 bases from V and 7 bases from J, with 23 bases between. The receptor was derived from a person aged 18 to 75 in good health. This sequence joins TRBV4-2 and TRBJ1-2; a possible D gene is TRBD1 (6 bases). What was sequenced was blood. Here the CDR3 reads CASSGVQRVGGGGYTF. The CDR3 DNA reads as TGTGCCAGCAGCGGAGTACAGAGGGTTGGGGGCGGTGGCTACACCTTC.